The 5 T cell receptor beta chains below come from one sample, sequenced in a study of blood T cell repertoires in COVID-19. Sequencing was performed with immunoSEQ multiplex PCR; in TCRdb, only in-frame clones are kept and a portion is missing. The data show 150,000 to 200,000 clones, 70% to 90% seen once. The sample consisted of peripheral blood. These receptor sequences come from a human donor in a cohort sampled during active COVID-19.

This clone appeared once. This chain uses TRBV7-7 with TRBJ2-2; 7 bases map to TRBD2. CDR1 SSHAT and CDR2 FNYEAQ come from the germline V gene (reference sequence). The CDR3 extends over 15 amino acids. V gave up 1 base and J gave up 3 bases; unmatched junction bases: 2. The CDR3 DNA reads as TGTGCCAGCAGCTTAGTTGGGGGGGACACCGGGGAGCTGTTTTTT. Amino acids: CASSLVGGDTGELFF.

The chain uses TRBV18 and TRBJ1-5, with D perhaps TRBD1 (6 bases). This CDR3 has 15 residues. The germline gives CDR1 KGHSH, CDR2 LQKENI. Trimming pared 3 bases from V and 7 bases from J, leaving 16 bases between. In nucleotides, the CDR3 is TGTGCCAGCTCACCCGACCCGGGACACGACCAGCCCCAGCATTTT. It is translated as CASSPDPGHDQPQHF.

The chain has TRBV10-3 and TRBJ2-1; 14 bases match TRBD2. V lost 10 bases, J lost 8 bases, and 13 bases stayed unmatched. Per the germline V gene, CDR1 is ENHRY and CDR2 is SYGVKD. The CDR3 runs 16 residues. CDR3 in DNA: TGTGCCACTACAGGGACTAGCGGGAGAGGGGGGGATGAGCAGTTCTTC. It specifies CATTGTSGRGGDEQFF.

J is TRBJ2-1 and V is TRBV7-2, with 8 bases identical to TRBD2. The CDR3 has 16 residues. Germline trimming cut 5 bases from V and 9 bases from J; bases unmatched to any gene: 15. Germline values: CDR1 SGHTA, CDR2 FQGNSA. Written as DNA, the CDR3 is TGTGCCAGCAGCCGCTCCATGGCTAGCGGGTTTTCTGAGCAGTTCTTC. This sequence encodes CASSRSMASGFSEQFF.

This chain joins TRBV30 and TRBJ2-7; D is possibly TRBD2 (6 bases). This CDR3 has 13 residues. Trimming pared 3 bases from V and 2 bases from J, leaving 11 bases between. Looked up from germline, CDR1 is GTSNPN and CDR2 is SVGIG (reference sequence). This CDR3 is CAWRLRGAYEQYF. Written as DNA, the CDR3 is TGTGCCTGGAGATTGCGGGGCGCCTACGAGCAGTACTTC.